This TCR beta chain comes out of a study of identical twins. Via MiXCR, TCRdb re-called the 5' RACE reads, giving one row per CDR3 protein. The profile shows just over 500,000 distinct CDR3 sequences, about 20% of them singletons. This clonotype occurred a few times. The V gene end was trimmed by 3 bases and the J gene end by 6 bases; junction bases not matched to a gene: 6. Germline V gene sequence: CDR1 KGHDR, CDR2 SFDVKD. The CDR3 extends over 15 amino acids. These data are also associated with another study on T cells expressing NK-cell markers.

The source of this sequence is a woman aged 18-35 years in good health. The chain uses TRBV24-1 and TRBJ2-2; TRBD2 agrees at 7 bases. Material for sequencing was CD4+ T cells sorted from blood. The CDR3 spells CATSDRGRGAGELFF. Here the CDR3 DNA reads TGTGCCACCAGTGATCGCGGGAGAGGTGCCGGGGAGCTGTTTTTT.